The clone carrying this T cell receptor beta chain was seen a few times. In the authors' methods: Scientists estimated how many nucleated cells there were by amplifying reference gene primers. Sequencing used immunoSEQ multiplex PCR; TCRdb keeps in-frame clones, though not all of them. For V, J and clone size, that table is used; D and trimming come from the DNA. The sample includes some 120,000 clones, more than 65% of them seen just once. The data belong to a study of blood T cell repertoires in COVID-19. Study details: The United States, Italy and Spain supplied acute and convalescent COVID-19 samples. PBMCs, B-cell-depleted T cells, or T cells provided the cDNA or gDNA that made up the material.

The ends were cut back, 8 bases at V and 3 bases at J, with 11 bases in the middle. This CDR3 contains 12 residues. Germline V CDR1 and CDR2: LGHDT, YNNKEL (reference sequence). The sample consisted of peripheral blood. The receptor was derived from a woman in her 70s with acute or convalescent COVID-19. The chain recombines TRBV3-1 (or the pseudogene TRBV3-2) with TRBJ2-7, with D perhaps matching TRBD2 (5 bases). CDR3 coding DNA: TGTGCCAGCGGGAGAGGGAGCTACGAGCAGTACTTC. It encodes CASGRGSYEQYF.